Listed here are 16 T cell receptor beta chains from one sample, sequenced in a study of blood T cells in healthy people across ages. Combining a sample-barcoded 5' primer with a J-beta primer mix, a second PCR ran for about 6 to 12 cycles. TCRdb recomputed calls from the 5' RACE reads with MiXCR, one row per CDR3 protein. The repertoire includes some 710,000 distinct CDR3 sequences, around half of them detected once, and less than 20% sits in the top ten. Material for sequencing was blood. The origin of the receptors is an elderly man in good health.

The rearrangement joins TRBV6-5 to TRBJ2-4, with a possible D match to TRBD2 (7 bases). Trimming took 6 bases from V and 3 from J, leaving 12 bases between them. Per the germline V gene, CDR1 is MNHEY and CDR2 is SVGAGI. The CDR3 consists of 14 residues. The CDR3 here is CASSLGGVKNIQYF. CDR3 DNA sequence: TGTGCCAGCAGCCTAGGGGGGGTCAAAAACATTCAGTACTTC.

There are a few counts of this clonotype. A much larger clone differs by one base, so this may be a read error. The chain uses TRBV15 and TRBJ2-7; 9 bases are shared with TRBD2. With 4 bases clipped from V and 3 bases from J, the junction kept 7 bases outside the gene matches. This CDR3 is 15 amino acids long. Per the germline V gene, CDR1 is LNHNV and CDR2 is YYDKDF (reference sequence). CDR3 sequence (DNA): TGTGCCACCAGCATGGGACGAGCGGGAGGCTACGAGCAGTACTTC. Translated, it gives CATSMGRAGGYEQYF.

About this clonotype itself: A clone one base away is much larger, so this may be a read error. This sequence joins TRBV12-3 or TRBV12-4 and TRBJ2-4; unclear D gene. The V gene lost 5 bases and the J gene lost 9 bases, with 14 bases spanning the gap. The CDR3 totals 13 residues. The CDR3, as DNA: TGTGCCAGCAGTCGGACCGCTCCAGGCATTCAGTACTTC. The encoded protein is CASSRTAPGIQYF.

This clonotype was picked up one time. Since a much larger clone is just one base distant, this may be a read error. The chain links TRBV12-3 or TRBV12-4 to TRBJ2-3; perhaps TRBD2 as D (5 bases). The length of the CDR3 is 16 residues. The CDR3 loop is CACSPGTNANPDTQYF. The CDR3 coding sequence is TGTGCCTGCAGCCCGGGAACTAACGCAAACCCAGATACGCAGTATTTT.

In its sample, this clonotype was seen a few times. This rearrangement joins TRBV7-2 to TRBJ2-6; D may correspond to TRBD1 or TRBD2 (5 bases each). With 5 bases removed from V and 0 bases from J, the gap between germline ends came to 17 bases. Germline V CDR1 and CDR2: SGHTA, FQGNSA. CDR3 length: 18 residues. Here the CDR3 DNA reads TGTGCCAGCAGCGGGTCCGGGACGTTTGGCTCTGGGGCCAACGTCCTGACTTTC. This translates into CASSGSGTFGSGANVLTF.

The V and J genes are TRBV7-8 and TRBJ1-6; D ambiguous. Trimming removed 4 bases at V and 12 bases at J, with 13 bases between. The CDR3 extends over 13 amino acids. Germline CDR1 reads SGHVS; CDR2 reads FQNEAQ. CDR3: CASSSGRAGPLHF. CDR3 bases: TGTGCCAGCAGCTCAGGACGGGCTGGACCCCTCCACTTT.

Remarks on this clonotype: Its ends do not fully match the called genes, so a read error is possible. This rearrangement joins TRBV6-1 to TRBJ2-1, with TRBD2 identical over 7 bases. CDR1 MNHNS and CDR2 SASEGT come from the germline V gene. This CDR3 has 16 residues. CDR3 loop: CASSGTPGLRPHEQFF. In DNA form, the CDR3 reads TGCGCCAGCAGTGGAACCCCGGGACTAAGGCCTCATGAGCAGTTCTTC.

This clonotype occurred a few times. This sequence may be a read error, since a much larger clone differs from it by one base. The CDR3 nucleotides read TGCAGCGTCCTCGATCGGCGGGAGGGATGGAACAATGAGCAGTACTTC. Translated: CSVLDRREGWNNEQYF. V and J are TRBV29-1 and TRBJ2-1, with 9 bases identical to TRBD2. The J call may be in error: the DNA end matches TRBJ2-7 better. The CDR3 has 16 residues. Germline-derived CDR1 and CDR2 are SQVTM and ANQGSEA.

There are a few counts of this clonotype. This chain connects TRBV7-6 to TRBJ2-1; 8 bases fit TRBD2. V lost 5 bases, J lost 1 base, and 10 bases stayed unmatched. Germline assignment: CDR1 SGHVS and CDR2 FNYEAQ. This CDR3 has 17 amino acids. Here the CDR3 reads CASSPRGRLASYNEQFF. CDR3 DNA sequence: TGTGCCAGCAGCCCCCGGGGGCGACTAGCGTCCTACAATGAGCAGTTCTTC.

With regard to this clonotype: A read error may explain this, as a much larger clone is one base away. The V and J genes are TRBV5-1 and TRBJ2-1, with 7 positions matching TRBD1. Germline CDR1 is SGHRS and CDR2 is YFSETQ. The CDR3 extends over 15 amino acids. The V and J ends lost 5 bases and 3 bases, in that order; junction bases with no gene match: 8. CDR3 in amino acids: CASRETGIVYNEQFF. CDR3 bases: TGCGCCAGCAGAGAGACAGGGATCGTCTACAATGAGCAGTTCTTC.

The J gene is TRBJ2-7, the V gene TRBV3-1; weak D call: TRBD1 (6 bases). This CDR3 has 15 residues. Germline lookup yields CDR1 LGHDT and CDR2 YNNKEL (reference sequence). The V end was cut by 4 bases, the J end by 0 bases, with 13 bases between. The CDR3: CASSLGGPVSYEQYF. DNA for the CDR3: TGTGCCAGCAGCCTAGGGGGTCCGGTCTCCTACGAGCAGTACTTC.

The chain uses TRBV4-2 and TRBJ1-2; D might be TRBD1 (5 bases). Germline CDR1 reads LGHNA; CDR2 reads YNFKEQ. The CDR3 is 14 amino acids. Trimming shortened V by 4 bases and J by 4 bases, and 13 bases separated the two germline ends. The CDR3 DNA follows: TGTGCCAGCAGCCCCCGGACACTATCCTATGGCTACACCTTC. It encodes CASSPRTLSYGYTF.

The chain couples TRBV20-1 to TRBJ2-5, with a tentative D call TRBD2 (6 bases). Trimming took 1 base from V and 5 from J, leaving 14 bases between them. The CDR3 loop spans 14 amino acids. Germline loops: CDR1 DFQATT, CDR2 SNEGSKA (reference sequence). The CDR3 sequence: CSARVTGGWETQYF. The CDR3 DNA is TGCAGTGCTAGAGTGACCGGGGGTTGGGAGACCCAGTACTTC.

The chain joins TRBV4-1 to TRBJ1-1; the D gene is possibly TRBD1 (5 bases). The CDR3 runs 15 residues. CDR1 is MGHRA, CDR2 YSYEKL, per germline. V lost 0 bases to trimming and J lost 9 bases, with 17 bases between them. The CDR3 DNA is TGCGCCAGCAGCCAAGAACCAACCGGGACGGAGAAAGCTTTCTTT. It translates to CASSQEPTGTEKAFF.

This chain uses TRBV6-2 or TRBV6-3 with TRBJ1-1; maybe TRBD1 (6 bases). Germline V gives CDR1 MNHEY, CDR2 SVGEGT. Trimming removed 4 bases at V and 7 bases at J, with 19 bases between. The CDR3 sequence is 15 residues long. The CDR3 nucleotides read TGTGCCAGCAGTTTCTCCCCAGGGGATTTGGGTGAAGCTTTCTTT. Translating it yields CASSFSPGDLGEAFF.

As concerns this clonotype: A single base separates this from a much larger clone, so it may be a read error. The chain links TRBV7-2 to TRBJ2-5, with 8 bases matching TRBD1. There are 15 residues in the CDR3. Per germline, CDR1 SGHTA and CDR2 FQGNSA. V lost 6 bases to trimming and J lost 11 bases; unmatched junction nucleotides: 17. CDR3 amino acids: CASSKVTGAEDEQYF. The CDR3 DNA reads as TGTGCCAGCAGTAAAGTGACAGGGGCTGAGGATGAGCAGTACTTC.